The 15 T cell receptor beta chains presented below share a single source sample, sequenced in a study of technical replicates of blood from a few donors (dated by TCRdb to 2016 to 2017). The library was obtained by the immunoSEQ multiplex PCR assay. TCRdb re-hosts the immuneACCESS table, in-frame sequences only. Its copies lack some clones; in the studies checked, an unresolved V gene accounts for under half of them, and the cause for the rest is not known. Recorded for this sample are 90,000 or so clones; 85% to 95% of them occurred a single time. The ten largest clones add up to 0.34% of the sample. The sequenced sample consisted of T cells isolated from PBMCs. The receptors derive from a human donor in good health.

This clone has just a few counts. V gene TRBV13 combines with J gene TRBJ1-1, with TRBD1 identical over 9 bases. Germline values: CDR1 PRHDT, CDR2 FYEKMQ (reference sequence). J gave up 5 bases and V 6 bases, and 7 bases lay outside the gene matches. The CDR3 totals 14 residues. Written as DNA, the CDR3 is TGTGCCAGCAGACAGGGGACAGGGCTAACTGAAGCTTTCTTT. Amino acid sequence: CASRQGTGLTEAFF.

The chain uses TRBV5-1 and TRBJ2-3; the D gene is possibly TRBD2 (6 bases). The CDR3 runs 15 residues. The germline gives CDR1 SGHRS, CDR2 YFSETQ. Trimming removed 0 bases at V and 0 bases at J, with 8 bases between. Written as DNA, the CDR3 is TGCGCCAGCAGCTTGGCAGGGACTAGCACAGATACGCAGTATTTT. This gives the protein CASSLAGTSTDTQYF.

The J gene is TRBJ2-7, the V gene TRBV6-6; 7 bases line up with TRBD1. There are 12 residues in the CDR3. Trimming took 8 bases from V and 3 from J; bases not matched to a gene: 4. The germline gives CDR1 MNHNY, CDR2 SVGAGI (reference sequence). This CDR3 reads CASRDSFYEQYF. CDR3 DNA sequence: TGTGCCAGCCGGGACAGCTTCTACGAGCAGTACTTC.

This CDR3 reads CASSPQGTDYEQYF. The CDR3 DNA sequence: TGTGCCAGCTCACCACAGGGGACAGACTACGAGCAGTACTTC. The chain combines TRBV18 with TRBJ2-7; 7 positions match TRBD1. Trimming cost V 1 base and J 3 bases; bases outside gene matches: 3. Germline CDR1 and CDR2: KGHSH and LQKENI. This CDR3 is 14 amino acids long.

The rearrangement links TRBV5-4 to TRBJ1-2, with a tentative D call TRBD1 (6 bases). Germline loops: CDR1 SGHNT, CDR2 YYREEE (reference sequence). V lost 2 bases and J 5 bases, leaving 16 bases between the germline ends. The CDR3 has 15 residues. The CDR3 protein is CASSFLQGKGYGYTF. CDR3 DNA: TGTGCCAGCAGCTTCTTGCAGGGGAAAGGATATGGCTACACCTTC.

CDR3 loop: CASSEIGGRATDTQYF. The DNA of the CDR3 is TGTGCCAGCAGTGAAATAGGCGGGAGGGCCACAGATACGCAGTATTTT. The chain combines TRBV2 with TRBJ2-3; TRBD2 matches at 9 bases. V dropped 2 bases and J dropped 2; count of bases not matched to a gene: 5. The germline V gene encodes CDR1 SNHLY and CDR2 FYNNEI. The CDR3 is made up of 16 amino acids.

The chain has TRBV27 and TRBJ1-2; 7 nucleotides agree with TRBD1. This CDR3 spans 14 amino acids. In germline, CDR1 is MNHEY, CDR2 SMNVEV (reference sequence). J gave up 7 bases and V 6 bases, and 11 bases lay outside the gene matches. The CDR3 loop is CASRDSGGLGGYTF. The CDR3 nucleotides are TGTGCCAGCAGGGATTCAGGGGGGCTGGGTGGCTACACCTTC.

V usage is TRBV29-1 and J usage is TRBJ1-3; the D gene is possibly TRBD1 (5 bases). Germline V gene sequence: CDR1 SQVTM, CDR2 ANQGSEA. There are 14 residues in the CDR3. Trimming took 4 bases from V and 3 from J, leaving 13 bases between them. CDR3 sequence: CSVGVGASGNTIYF. The CDR3 DNA sequence: TGCAGCGTTGGGGTAGGGGCTAGTGGAAACACCATATATTTT. The entire variable domain, with the rest obtained from reference TRBV29-1 and TRBJ1-3, is as follows: SAVISQKPSRDICQRGTSLTIQCQVDSQVTMMFWYRQQPGQSLTLIATANQGSEATYESGFVIDKFPISRPNLTFSTLTVSNMSPEDSSIYLCSVGVGASGNTIYFGEGSWLTVV.

V usage is TRBV19 and J usage is TRBJ2-7; TRBD1 agrees at 7 bases. This CDR3 region has 14 residues. Trimming at V came to 5 bases and at J to 4 bases, leaving 8 bases not matched to a gene. Germline values: CDR1 LNHDA, CDR2 SQIVND (reference sequence). CDR3 loop: CASSAGTAEYEQYF. DNA of the CDR3: TGTGCCAGTAGTGCCGGGACAGCAGAATACGAGCAGTACTTC.

J is TRBJ2-7 and V is TRBV2; D unclear. From germline, CDR1 is SNHLY and CDR2 FYNNEI. The CDR3 length is 14 residues. Trimming cost V 0 bases and J 4 bases, with 10 bases left between them. DNA of the CDR3: TGTGCCAGCAGTGAAGCCAACAGTATTTACGAGCAGTACTTC. This sequence encodes CASSEANSIYEQYF. Variable domain in full (rest from reference TRBV2 and TRBJ2-7): EPEVTQTPSHQVTQMGQEVILRCVPISNHLYFYWYRQILGQKVEFLVSFYNNEISEKSEIFDDQFSVERPDGSNFTLKIRSTKLEDSAMYFCASSEANSIYEQYFGPGTRLTVT.

The gene calls are TRBV25-1 and TRBJ2-2; D is undetermined. Germline values: CDR1 MGHDK, CDR2 SYGVNS. Trimming pared 6 bases from V and 2 bases from J, leaving 4 bases between. The length of the CDR3 is 12 residues. CDR3 bases: TGTGCCAGCAGAACTAACACCGGGGAGCTGTTTTTT. Translating gives CASRTNTGELFF.

This rearrangement joins TRBV11-3 to TRBJ2-1; D call uncertain. The CDR3 sequence is 14 residues long. In germline, CDR1 is SGHNT, CDR2 YENEEA. Trimming removed 0 bases at V and 5 bases at J, with 8 bases between. CDR3 coding DNA: TGTGCCAGCAGCTTAGATTTACAGAACAATGAGCAGTTCTTC. Translation: CASSLDLQNNEQFF. The full variable domain, completed using reference TRBV11-3 and TRBJ2-1, is EAGVVQSPRYKIIEKKQPVAFWCNPISGHNTLYWYLQNLGQGPELLIRYENEEAVDDSQLPKDRFSAERLKGVDSTLKIQPAELGDSAVYLCASSLDLQNNEQFFGPGTRLTVL.

The chain joins TRBV11-2 to TRBJ2-3; TRBD2 aligns across 7 bases. V lost 3 bases, J lost 4 bases, and 4 bases stayed unmatched. The CDR3 length is 14 residues. The germline gives CDR1 SGHAT, CDR2 FQNNGV. The CDR3 loop is CASSFGEGSDTQYF. In DNA form, the CDR3 reads TGTGCCAGCAGCTTCGGGGAGGGGTCAGATACGCAGTATTTT.

The gene calls are TRBV13 and TRBJ2-7; D may be TRBD1 (6 bases). Germline-derived CDR1 and CDR2 are PRHDT and FYEKMQ (reference sequence). The CDR3 is made up of 14 amino acids. The V end lost 3 bases, the J end lost 4 bases, and 13 bases lay between the germline ends. CDR3 bases: TGTGCCAGCAGCTTCACCAGGGGCGGTTACGAGCAGTACTTC. Protein product: CASSFTRGGYEQYF.

The CDR3 coding sequence is TGTGCCAGTGGGGGACAGCAAGAGACCCAGTACTTC. Residues: CASGGQQETQYF. This rearrangement joins TRBV19 to TRBJ2-5; TRBD1 aligns across 7 bases. This CDR3 has 12 residues. Germline trimming cut 8 bases from V and 2 bases from J; bases unmatched to any gene: 2. CDR1 is LNHDA, CDR2 SQIVND, per germline (reference sequence). The full variable domain, with the rest looked up from reference TRBV19 and TRBJ2-5, is DGGITQSPKYLFRKEGQNVTLSCEQNLNHDAMYWYRQDPGQGLRLIYYSQIVNDFQKGDIAEGYSVSREKKESFPLTVTSAQKNPTAFYLCASGGQQETQYFGPGTRLLVL.